By frequency in the sample, the clone carrying this T cell receptor beta chain is large (0.1 to 1%). How the authors handled the data: Cell counts per sample came from amplifying reference gene primers. Profiling relied on immunoSEQ multiplex PCR, and the TCRdb table lists in-frame clones only, not all of them. V and J calls and clone size are those listed in that table; D and trimming were worked out from the DNA. Here the sample spans about 59,000 clones, roughly 80% being singletons. The J segment lost 4 bases and the V segment lost 4 bases, leaving 7 bases of the junction unmatched. Germline V gives CDR1 LGHNA, CDR2 YSLEER. The CDR3 contains 15 residues. The sample is drawn from a study of blood T cell repertoires in COVID-19. Study in general: Samples of COVID-19 (acute and convalescent) were obtained from the United States, Italy and Spain. Sample material is recorded as cDNA or gDNA derived from T cells, B-cell-depleted T cells, or PBMCs.

The sample was peripheral blood. The gene calls are TRBV4-3 and TRBJ1-2, with 9 bases identical to TRBD1. The sequence derives from a human donor in a cohort sampled during active COVID-19. CDR3 DNA: TGCGCCAGCAGCCCGTCGGGGACAGGGTCCTATGGCTACACCTTC. Protein product: CASSPSGTGSYGYTF.